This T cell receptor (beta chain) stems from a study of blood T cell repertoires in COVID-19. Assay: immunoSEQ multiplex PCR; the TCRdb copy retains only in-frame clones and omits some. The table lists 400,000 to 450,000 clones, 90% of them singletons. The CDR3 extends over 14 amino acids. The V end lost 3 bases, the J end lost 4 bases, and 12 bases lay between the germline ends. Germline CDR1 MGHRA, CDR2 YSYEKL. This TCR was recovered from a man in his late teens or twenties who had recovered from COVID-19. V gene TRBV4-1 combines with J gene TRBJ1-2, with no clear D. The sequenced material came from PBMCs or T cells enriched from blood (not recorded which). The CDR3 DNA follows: TGCGCCAGCAGCCAGTCCCTAGTTTCCTATGGCTACACCTTC. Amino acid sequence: CASSQSLVSYGYTF.